The 20 T cell receptor beta chains in this list originate from one sample, sequenced in a study of human T cells and chemical hapten exposure. Time point in this sample: pre-sensitization, week 0. Treatment in this sample: therapeutic diphenylcyclopropenone sensitization with weekly scalp DPC. From the RACE reads, TCRdb called clonotypes with MiXCR, one entry per CDR3 protein. The table lists 180,000 or so distinct CDR3 sequences, about 31% of them singletons. Specimen: whole blood, collected in connection with sensitization to the hapten diphenylcyclopropenone (DPC). These receptors were collected from a woman in her thirties with alopecia areata. Some clones in this sample may be carry-over from other donors' samples.

This clonotype was counted only a few times. The chain has TRBV6-5 and TRBJ2-1, with 11 positions matching TRBD2. There are 16 residues in the CDR3. V lost 4 bases, J lost 6 bases, and 8 bases stayed unmatched. Germline V gene data show CDR1 as MNHEY and CDR2 as SVGAGI. The CDR3 here is CASSFLVAGGSNEQFF. In DNA, the CDR3 is TGTGCCAGCAGTTTCCTTGTAGCGGGAGGGAGCAATGAGCAGTTCTTC.

This clonotype has more than one count but fewer than ten. The CDR3 spells CASSYKIADYEQYF. In DNA, the CDR3 is TGCGCCAGCAGCTATAAAATAGCGGACTACGAGCAGTACTTC. J is TRBJ2-7 and V is TRBV4-1, with D possibly being TRBD2 (6 bases). Germline-derived CDR1 and CDR2 are MGHRA and YSYEKL. V dropped 5 bases and J dropped 3 bases, with 14 bases sitting between them. The CDR3 is 14 residues long.

This clonotype was seen a handful of times. This chain's CDR3 is CASSGEGGGGNQPQHF. The CDR3 DNA reads as TGTGCCAGCAGTGGGGAGGGAGGCGGGGGCAATCAGCCCCAGCATTTT. The V call is TRBV2, the J call TRBJ1-5; D gene unclear. V was cut by 4 bases and J by 2 bases, with 15 bases left in between. In germline, CDR1 is SNHLY, CDR2 FYNNEI. The CDR3 runs 16 residues.

The chain couples TRBV5-5 to TRBJ2-2, with 7 nucleotides matching TRBD2. Unmatched junction bases numbered 2, after V lost 3 bases and J lost 0 bases. Germline assignment: CDR1 SGHKS and CDR2 YYEKEE (reference sequence). The CDR3 consists of 15 residues. In nucleotides, the CDR3 is TGTGCCAGCAGCTACGGGGGGACGAACACCGGGGAGCTGTTTTTT. Translating gives CASSYGGTNTGELFF.

V is TRBV6-2 or TRBV6-3 and J is TRBJ2-2; 7 bases match TRBD2. J lost 6 bases, V lost 6 bases, and 7 bases had no gene match. CDR1 and CDR2 (germline): MNHEY, SVGEGT. The CDR3 length is 14 residues. The CDR3 nucleotides read TGTGCCAGCAGCCCAGCCGGACTAGCCGGGGAGCTGTTTTTT. Encoded protein: CASSPAGLAGELFF.

The V call is TRBV20-1, the J call TRBJ1-1, with no clear D. Trimming shortened V by 3 bases and J by 3 bases, and 8 bases separated the two germline ends. In germline, CDR1 is DFQATT, CDR2 SNEGSKA (reference sequence). This CDR3 has 12 residues. CDR3 amino acids: CSASARYTEAFF. DNA for the CDR3: TGCAGTGCTAGTGCCCGGTACACTGAAGCTTTCTTT.

In its sample, this clonotype was seen a few times. V is TRBV12-3 or TRBV12-4 and J is TRBJ2-7; possibly TRBD2 for D (5 bases). The ends were cut back, 5 bases at V and 0 bases at J, with 11 bases in the middle. The CDR3 sequence is 14 residues long. The CDR3 DNA follows: TGTGCCAGCAGTCCCCGAGGGCCCTCCTACGAGCAGTACTTC. Translating gives CASSPRGPSYEQYF.

V and J are TRBV5-5 and TRBJ2-7; D may be TRBD1 or TRBD2 (5 bases each). Deletions cut 0 bases from V and 3 bases from J, with 10 bases between. Germline lookup yields CDR1 SGHKS and CDR2 YYEKEE (reference sequence). The CDR3 has 14 amino acids. CDR3 nucleotide sequence: TGTGCCAGCAGCTTGGGGGGACCAGACTACGAGCAGTACTTC. Translated, it gives CASSLGGPDYEQYF.

Only a few counts were recorded for this clonotype. The chain uses TRBV2 and TRBJ2-6; D gene ambiguous. Germline CDR1 and CDR2: SNHLY and FYNNEI. The length of the CDR3 is 14 residues. Trimming left V 11 bases short and J 0 bases short, with 11 bases between. CDR3 loop: CACADGSGANVLTF. In DNA form, the CDR3 reads TGTGCCTGCGCGGACGGCTCTGGGGCCAACGTCCTGACTTTC.

This sequence joins TRBV6-2 or TRBV6-3 and TRBJ1-5; 9 nucleotides match TRBD1. This CDR3 region has 17 residues. The germline V gene has CDR1 MNHEY and CDR2 SVGEGT. J was trimmed by 4 bases and V by 1 base; bases with no gene match: 8. CDR3 region: CASSYLRGQGENQPQHF. Written as DNA, the CDR3 is TGTGCCAGCAGTTACTTGCGGGGACAGGGCGAGAATCAGCCCCAGCATTTT.

The chain joins TRBV2 to TRBJ1-1; maybe TRBD1 (5 bases). The CDR3 is 14 residues long. Germline CDR1 SNHLY, CDR2 FYNNEI. Trimming took off 8 bases at V and 0 bases at J, with 13 bases between the two ends. In DNA, the CDR3 is TGTGCCAGCGGCCGGGACCTCATGAACACTGAAGCTTTCTTT. It yields the protein CASGRDLMNTEAFF. The whole variable domain, filled in from reference TRBV2 and TRBJ1-1, reads EPEVTQTPSHQVTQMGQEVILRCVPISNHLYFYWYRQILGQKVEFLVSFYNNEISEKSEIFDDQFSVERPDGSNFTLKIRSTKLEDSAMYFCASGRDLMNTEAFFGQGTRLTVV.

This clonotype was found a few times. The gene calls are TRBV10-3 and TRBJ2-7, with 9 bases that match TRBD1. Germline assignment: CDR1 ENHRY and CDR2 SYGVKD. Trimming at V came to 6 bases and at J to 3 bases, leaving 6 bases not matched to a gene. The CDR3 is 14 amino acids. The CDR3 DNA is TGTGCCATCAGCGGGACAGGGTTGGTCTACGAGCAGTACTTC. It yields the protein CAISGTGLVYEQYF.

This clonotype came up a few times. This chain joins TRBV9 and TRBJ2-7; D may be TRBD2 (5 bases). V lost 0 bases and J 6 bases, leaving 16 bases between the germline ends. CDR1 and CDR2 (germline): SGDLS, YYNGEE. This CDR3 is 15 amino acids long. The CDR3 nucleotides read TGTGCCAGCAGCGTAGGGTTGAGGGTGCCCAGCGAGCAGTACTTC. It translates to CASSVGLRVPSEQYF.

This clonotype was picked up a small number of times. V gene TRBV10-3 combines with J gene TRBJ2-5, with D uncertain. V lost 8 bases, J lost 2 bases, and 12 bases lay in between. Germline CDR1 ENHRY, CDR2 SYGVKD. The CDR3 spans 13 residues. The DNA of the CDR3 is TGTGCCATCGGGCCGGACCCGCAAGAGACCCAGTACTTC. It translates to CAIGPDPQETQYF.

This clonotype was observed a few times. This chain joins TRBV29-1 and TRBJ1-2, with a tentative D call TRBD1 (6 bases). CDR1 is SQVTM and CDR2 is ANQGSEA in the germline V gene. CDR3 length equals 14 residues. V gave up 3 bases and J gave up 1 base, with 12 bases separating them. The CDR3 DNA reads TGCAGCGTTGAGGGACGGGACATTAACTATGGCTACACCTTC. It specifies CSVEGRDINYGYTF.

V gene TRBV9 combines with J gene TRBJ2-5, with D possibly called TRBD1 or TRBD2 (6 bases each). Germline loops: CDR1 SGDLS, CDR2 YYNGEE. The V end lost 0 bases, the J end lost 5 bases, and 11 bases lay between the germline ends. The CDR3 contains 14 residues. The DNA for the CDR3 is TGTGCCAGCAGCGTAGAGGGGGGTCGGGAGACCCAGTACTTC. It yields the protein CASSVEGGRETQYF.

The chain joins TRBV7-9 to TRBJ2-5; 7 bases align to TRBD1. The CDR3 totals 14 residues. The V and J ends lost 6 bases and 0 bases, in that order; junction bases with no gene match: 4. Germline V gives CDR1 SEHNR, CDR2 FQNEAQ (reference sequence). This CDR3 reads CASRPTGYQETQYF. CDR3 sequence (DNA): TGTGCCAGCAGACCGACAGGGTACCAAGAGACCCAGTACTTC. The full variable domain, in which reference TRBV7-9 and TRBJ2-5 provide the parts outside the CDR3, is DTGVSQNPRHKITKRGQNVTFRCDPISEHNRLYWYRQTLGQGPEFLTYFQNEAQLEKSRLLSDRFSAERPKGSFSTLEIQRTEQGDSAMYLCASRPTGYQETQYFGPGTRLLVL.

The rearrangement joins TRBV18 to TRBJ1-1; 7 bases map to TRBD1. The CDR3 sequence is 15 residues long. V gave up 6 bases and J gave up 6 bases; unmatched junction bases: 13. Germline V lookup: CDR1 KGHSH, CDR2 LQKENI. The CDR3 sequence: CASSPDRAILAEAFF. The CDR3 DNA is TGTGCCAGCTCTCCTGACAGGGCCATACTCGCTGAAGCTTTCTTT.

This chain connects TRBV4-3 to TRBJ2-3, with D perhaps TRBD2 (5 bases). The CDR3 spans 16 residues. Per germline, CDR1 LGHNA and CDR2 YSLEER. V was trimmed by 1 base and J by 2 bases, leaving 13 bases between them. The CDR3 DNA reads as TGCGCCAGCAGCCAAGCGGGGAATGTCCCCACAGATACGCAGTATTTT. This sequence encodes CASSQAGNVPTDTQYF.

This clonotype has only a few counts. This sequence joins TRBV28 and TRBJ2-3, with D possibly called TRBD1 or TRBD2 (5 bases each). CDR1 is MDHEN, CDR2 SYDVKM, per germline. V dropped 1 base and J dropped 0 bases, with 8 bases sitting between them. The CDR3 runs 15 residues. As DNA, the CDR3 is TGTGCCAGCAGTTTATTACGGGACAGCACAGATACGCAGTATTTT. Protein product: CASSLLRDSTDTQYF. The whole variable domain, filled in from reference TRBV28 and TRBJ2-3, reads DVKVTQSSRYLVKRTGEKVFLECVQDMDHENMFWYRQDPGLGLRLIYFSYDVKMKEKGDIPEGYSVSREKKERFSLILESASTNQTSMYLCASSLLRDSTDTQYFGPGTRLTVL.